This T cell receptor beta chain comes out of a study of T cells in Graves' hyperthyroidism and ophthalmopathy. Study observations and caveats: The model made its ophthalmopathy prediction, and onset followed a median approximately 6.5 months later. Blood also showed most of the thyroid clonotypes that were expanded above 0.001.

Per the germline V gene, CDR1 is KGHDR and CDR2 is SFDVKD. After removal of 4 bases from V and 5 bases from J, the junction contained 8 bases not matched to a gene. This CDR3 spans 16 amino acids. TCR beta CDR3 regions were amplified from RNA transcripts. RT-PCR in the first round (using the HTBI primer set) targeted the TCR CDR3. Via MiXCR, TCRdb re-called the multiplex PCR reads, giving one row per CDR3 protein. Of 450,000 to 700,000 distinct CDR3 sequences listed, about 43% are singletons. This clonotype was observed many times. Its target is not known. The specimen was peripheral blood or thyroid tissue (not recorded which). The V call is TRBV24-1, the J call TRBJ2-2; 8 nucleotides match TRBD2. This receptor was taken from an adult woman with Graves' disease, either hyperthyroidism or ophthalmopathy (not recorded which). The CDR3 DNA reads TGTGCCACCAGTGACCCTGGACTAGCTTTGACCGGGGAGCTGTTTTTT. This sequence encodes CATSDPGLALTGELFF.